These 2 T cell receptor beta chains share one sample of origin, sequenced in a study of blood T cells in healthy people across ages (dated by TCRdb to between 2014 and 2017). Library preparation used 5' RACE. Sequencer: Illumina HiSeq 2500. A second PCR of about 7 to 12 cycles was run with a J-beta primer mix and a sample-barcoded 5' primer. The public sequencing data were trimmed at Q25 with fastp and processed into clonotypes with MiXCR by TCRdb, which kept only in-frame beta chains. A single entry per CDR3 protein holds the most common genes and DNA from its merged rows. This sample has roughly 1.5 million distinct CDR3 sequences in its table, and approximately 43% of those were observed once. The ten top clones hold about 4.1% of the sample. Sequencing input: blood. All receptors derive from a woman aged 18-29 years in good health.

This rearrangement joins TRBV5-1 to TRBJ1-1; D gene ambiguous. V was clipped by 4 bases and J by 6 bases, with 19 bases between them. Germline lookup yields CDR1 SGHRS and CDR2 YFSETQ. This CDR3 has 15 amino acids. The CDR3 sequence: CASSGGRATNAEAFF. Written as DNA, the CDR3 is TGCGCCAGCAGCGGAGGACGGGCCACCAACGCTGAAGCTTTCTTT.

The sample holds a few counts of this clonotype. The chain joins TRBV19 to TRBJ1-4; a possible D gene is TRBD1 (5 bases). The germline CDR1 and CDR2 sequences are LNHDA and SQIVND (reference sequence). Trimming removed 7 bases at V and 5 bases at J, with 17 bases between. The CDR3 is 15 residues long. The CDR3 region has the DNA TGTGCCAGTACCGAGGGGTCGACAGAAAATGAAAAACTGTTTTTT. Translated: CASTEGSTENEKLFF. Combining the CDR3 with reference TRBV19 and TRBJ1-4 gives the whole variable domain DGGITQSPKYLFRKEGQNVTLSCEQNLNHDAMYWYRQDPGQGLRLIYYSQIVNDFQKGDIAEGYSVSREKKESFPLTVTSAQKNPTAFYLCASTEGSTENEKLFFGSGTQLSVL.